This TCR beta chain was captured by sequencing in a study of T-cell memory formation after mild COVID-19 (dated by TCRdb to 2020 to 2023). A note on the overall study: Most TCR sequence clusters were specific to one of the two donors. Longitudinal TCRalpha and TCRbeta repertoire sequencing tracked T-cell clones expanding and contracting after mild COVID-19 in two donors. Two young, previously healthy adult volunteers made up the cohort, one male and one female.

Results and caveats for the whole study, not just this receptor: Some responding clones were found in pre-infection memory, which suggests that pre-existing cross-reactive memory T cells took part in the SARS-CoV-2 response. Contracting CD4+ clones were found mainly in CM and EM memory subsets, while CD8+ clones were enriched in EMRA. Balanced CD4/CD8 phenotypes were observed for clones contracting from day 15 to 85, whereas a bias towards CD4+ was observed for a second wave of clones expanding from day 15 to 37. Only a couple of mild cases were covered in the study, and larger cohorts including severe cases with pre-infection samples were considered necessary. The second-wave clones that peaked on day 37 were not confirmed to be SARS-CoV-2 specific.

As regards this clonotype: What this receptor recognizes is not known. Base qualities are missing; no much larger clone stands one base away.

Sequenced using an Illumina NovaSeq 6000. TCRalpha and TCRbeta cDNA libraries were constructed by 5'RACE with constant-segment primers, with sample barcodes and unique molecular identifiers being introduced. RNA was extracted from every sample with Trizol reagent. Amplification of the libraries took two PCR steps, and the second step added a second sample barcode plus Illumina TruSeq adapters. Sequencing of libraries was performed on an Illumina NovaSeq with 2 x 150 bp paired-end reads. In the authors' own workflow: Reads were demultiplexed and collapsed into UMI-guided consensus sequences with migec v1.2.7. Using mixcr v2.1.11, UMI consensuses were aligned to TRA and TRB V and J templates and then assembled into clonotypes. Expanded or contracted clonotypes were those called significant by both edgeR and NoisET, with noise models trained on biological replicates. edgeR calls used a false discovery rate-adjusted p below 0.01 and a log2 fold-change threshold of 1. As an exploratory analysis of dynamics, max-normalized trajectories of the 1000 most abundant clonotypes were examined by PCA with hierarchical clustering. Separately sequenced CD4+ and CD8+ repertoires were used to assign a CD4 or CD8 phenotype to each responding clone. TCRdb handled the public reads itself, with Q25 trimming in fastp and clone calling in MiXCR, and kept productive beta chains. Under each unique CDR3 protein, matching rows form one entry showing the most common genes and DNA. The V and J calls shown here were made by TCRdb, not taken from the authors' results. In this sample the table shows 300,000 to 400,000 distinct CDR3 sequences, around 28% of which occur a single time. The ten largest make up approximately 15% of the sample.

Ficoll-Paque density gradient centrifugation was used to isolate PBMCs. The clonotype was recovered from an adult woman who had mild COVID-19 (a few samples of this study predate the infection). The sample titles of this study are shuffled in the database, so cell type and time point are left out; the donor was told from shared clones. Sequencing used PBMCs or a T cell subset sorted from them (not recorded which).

The CDR3 protein: CASSFNYGHLAASTDTQYF. The sequence in DNA is TGTGCCAGCAGTTTTAATTATGGTCACCTAGCGGCAAGCACAGATACGCAGTATTTT. The chain is assembled from TRBV7-2 and TRBJ2-3; 7 bases in the middle match TRBD2. The CDR3 covers 19 residues, taking in both the cysteine and the phenylalanine. The retained sequence is limited to the CDR3, 57 bases, with the frame set at the first base. CDR1 and CDR2 are drawn from the germline V gene: SGHTA, FQGNSA. Trimmed from V: 6 bases; trimmed from J: 0 bases; junction bases lacking a gene match: 18.